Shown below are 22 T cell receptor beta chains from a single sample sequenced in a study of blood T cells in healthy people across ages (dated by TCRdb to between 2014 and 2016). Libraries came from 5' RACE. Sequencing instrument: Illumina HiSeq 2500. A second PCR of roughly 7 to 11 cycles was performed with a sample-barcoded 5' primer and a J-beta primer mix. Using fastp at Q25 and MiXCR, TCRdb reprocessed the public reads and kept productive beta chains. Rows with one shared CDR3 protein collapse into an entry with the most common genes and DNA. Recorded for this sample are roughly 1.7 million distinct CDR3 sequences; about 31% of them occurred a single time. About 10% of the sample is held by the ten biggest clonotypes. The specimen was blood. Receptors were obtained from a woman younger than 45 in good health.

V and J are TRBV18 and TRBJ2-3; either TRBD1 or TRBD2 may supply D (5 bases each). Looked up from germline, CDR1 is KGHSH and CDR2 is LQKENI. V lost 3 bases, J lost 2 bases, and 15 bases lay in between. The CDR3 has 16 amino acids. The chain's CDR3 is CASSPFGSGATDTQYF. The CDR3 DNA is TGTGCCAGCTCACCTTTTGGGAGTGGGGCCACAGATACGCAGTATTTT.

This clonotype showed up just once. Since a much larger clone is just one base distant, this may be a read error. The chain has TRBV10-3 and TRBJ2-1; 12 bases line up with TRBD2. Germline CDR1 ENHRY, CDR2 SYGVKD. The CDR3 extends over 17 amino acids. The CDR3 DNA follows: TGTACCATCAGTGAGCCCCCACTAGCGGGAGGCTACAATGAGCAGTTCTTC. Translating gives CTISEPPLAGGYNEQFF.

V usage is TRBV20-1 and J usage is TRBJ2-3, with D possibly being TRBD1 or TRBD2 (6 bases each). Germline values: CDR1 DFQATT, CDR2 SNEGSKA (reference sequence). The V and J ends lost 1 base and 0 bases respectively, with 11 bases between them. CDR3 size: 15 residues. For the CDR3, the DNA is TGCAGTGCTAGAGCGGGGGCCCCTAGCACAGATACGCAGTATTTT. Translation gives CSARAGAPSTDTQYF.

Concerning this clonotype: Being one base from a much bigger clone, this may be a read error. This CDR3 reads CSVEQGYNEQYF. DNA of the CDR3: TGCAGCGTTGAGCAGGGGTACAATGAGCAGTACTTC. The V call is TRBV29-1, the J call TRBJ2-1; perhaps TRBD1 as D (6 bases). TRBJ2-7 matches the DNA end more closely, so the J call is doubtful. The germline gives CDR1 SQVTM, CDR2 ANQGSEA. The CDR3 has 12 residues.

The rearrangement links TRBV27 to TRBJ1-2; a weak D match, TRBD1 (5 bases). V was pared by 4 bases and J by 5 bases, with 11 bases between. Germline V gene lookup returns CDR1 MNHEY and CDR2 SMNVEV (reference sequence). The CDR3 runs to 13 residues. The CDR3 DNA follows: TGTGCCAGCAGTTGGGGGATAGAGTATGGCTACACCTTC. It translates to CASSWGIEYGYTF.

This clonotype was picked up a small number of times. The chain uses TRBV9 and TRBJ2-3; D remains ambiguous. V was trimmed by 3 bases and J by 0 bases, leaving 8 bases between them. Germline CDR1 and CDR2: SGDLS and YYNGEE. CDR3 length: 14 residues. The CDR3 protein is CASSAFTSTDTQYF. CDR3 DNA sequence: TGTGCCAGCAGCGCCTTTACTAGCACAGATACGCAGTATTTT.

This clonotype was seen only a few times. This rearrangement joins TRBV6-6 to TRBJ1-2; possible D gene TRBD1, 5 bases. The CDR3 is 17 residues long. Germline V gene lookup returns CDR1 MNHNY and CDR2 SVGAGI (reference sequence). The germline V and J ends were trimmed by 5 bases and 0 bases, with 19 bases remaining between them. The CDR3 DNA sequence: TGTGCCAGCAGTCCCCTTGGGGGGGACGTATCTAACTATGGCTACACCTTC. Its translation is CASSPLGGDVSNYGYTF.

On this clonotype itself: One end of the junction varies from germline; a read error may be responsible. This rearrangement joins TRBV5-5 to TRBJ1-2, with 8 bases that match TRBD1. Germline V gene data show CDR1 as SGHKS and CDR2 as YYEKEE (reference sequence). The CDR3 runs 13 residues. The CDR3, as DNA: TGTACCAGCAGCTTGACAGGGGACTATGGCTACACCTTC. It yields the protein CTSSLTGDYGYTF.

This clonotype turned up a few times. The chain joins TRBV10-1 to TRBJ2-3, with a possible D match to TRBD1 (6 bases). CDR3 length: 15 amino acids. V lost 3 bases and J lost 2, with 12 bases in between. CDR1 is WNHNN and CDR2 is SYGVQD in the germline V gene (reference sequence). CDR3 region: CASSDGQGFTDTQYF. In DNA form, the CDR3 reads TGCGCCAGCAGTGATGGCCAGGGGTTCACAGATACGCAGTATTTT.

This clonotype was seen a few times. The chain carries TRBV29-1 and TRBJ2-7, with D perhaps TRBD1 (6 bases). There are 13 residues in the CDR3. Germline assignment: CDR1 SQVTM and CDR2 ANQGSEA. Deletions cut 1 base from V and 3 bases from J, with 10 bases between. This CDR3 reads CSVEAGANYEQYF. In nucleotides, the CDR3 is TGCAGCGTTGAAGCAGGGGCGAACTACGAGCAGTACTTC.

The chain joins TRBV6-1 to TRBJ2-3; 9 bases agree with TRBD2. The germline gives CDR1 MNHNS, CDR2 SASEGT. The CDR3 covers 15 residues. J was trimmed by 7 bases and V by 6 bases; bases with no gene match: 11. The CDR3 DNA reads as TGTGCCAGCAGGGACCTTAGCGGGGGAACAAATACGCAGTATTTT. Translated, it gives CASRDLSGGTNTQYF.

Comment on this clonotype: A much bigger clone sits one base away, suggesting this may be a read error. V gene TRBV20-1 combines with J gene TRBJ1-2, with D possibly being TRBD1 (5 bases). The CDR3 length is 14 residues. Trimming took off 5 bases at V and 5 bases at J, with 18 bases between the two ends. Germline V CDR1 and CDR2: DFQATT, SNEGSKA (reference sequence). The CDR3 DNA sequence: TGCAGTGCTCTGGCGGGACGGGGTCTATATGGCTACACCTTC. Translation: CSALAGRGLYGYTF.

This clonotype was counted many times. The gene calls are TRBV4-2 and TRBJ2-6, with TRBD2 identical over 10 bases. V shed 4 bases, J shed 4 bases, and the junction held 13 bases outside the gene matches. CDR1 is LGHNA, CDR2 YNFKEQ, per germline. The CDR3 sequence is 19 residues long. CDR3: CASSPTGAGGPEGANVLTF. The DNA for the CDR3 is TGTGCCAGCAGCCCAACCGGAGCGGGAGGGCCTGAAGGGGCCAACGTCCTGACTTTC.

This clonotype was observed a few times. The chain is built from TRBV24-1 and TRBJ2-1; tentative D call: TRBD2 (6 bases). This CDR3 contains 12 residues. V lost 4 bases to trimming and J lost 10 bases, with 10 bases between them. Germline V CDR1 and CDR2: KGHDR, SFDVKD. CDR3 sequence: CATSDPGEEQFF. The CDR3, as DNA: TGTGCCACCAGTGACCCGGGGGAGGAGCAGTTCTTC.

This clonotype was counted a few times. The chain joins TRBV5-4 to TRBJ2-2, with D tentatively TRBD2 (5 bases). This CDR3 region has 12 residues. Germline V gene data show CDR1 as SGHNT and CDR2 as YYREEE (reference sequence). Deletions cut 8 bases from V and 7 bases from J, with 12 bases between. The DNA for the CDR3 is TGTGCCAGTAGAGGGCCCGGCGGGGAGCTGTTTTTT. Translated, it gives CASRGPGGELFF.

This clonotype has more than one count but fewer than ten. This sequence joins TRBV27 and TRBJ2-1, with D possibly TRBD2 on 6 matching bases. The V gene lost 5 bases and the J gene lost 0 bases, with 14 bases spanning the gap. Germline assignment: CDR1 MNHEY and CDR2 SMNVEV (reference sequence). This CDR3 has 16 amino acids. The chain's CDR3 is CASSPPSGRSYNEQFF. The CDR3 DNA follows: TGTGCCAGCAGTCCCCCCAGCGGGCGCTCCTACAATGAGCAGTTCTTC.

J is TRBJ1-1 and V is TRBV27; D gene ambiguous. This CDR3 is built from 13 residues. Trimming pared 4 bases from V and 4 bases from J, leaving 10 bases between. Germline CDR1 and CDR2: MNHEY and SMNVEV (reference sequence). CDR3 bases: TGTGCCAGCAGTTACTCCGCACTCACTGAAGCTTTCTTT. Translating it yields CASSYSALTEAFF.

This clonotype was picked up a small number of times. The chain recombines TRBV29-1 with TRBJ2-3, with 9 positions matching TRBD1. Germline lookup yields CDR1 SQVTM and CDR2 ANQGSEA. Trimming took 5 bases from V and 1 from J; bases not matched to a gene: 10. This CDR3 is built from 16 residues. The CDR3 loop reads CSVTGTGFSGTDTQYF. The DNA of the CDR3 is TGCAGCGTTACCGGGACAGGGTTTTCTGGCACAGATACGCAGTATTTT.

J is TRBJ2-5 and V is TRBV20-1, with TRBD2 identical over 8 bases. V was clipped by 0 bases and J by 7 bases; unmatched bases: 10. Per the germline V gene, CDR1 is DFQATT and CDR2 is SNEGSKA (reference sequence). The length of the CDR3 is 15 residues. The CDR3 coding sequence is TGCAGTGCTAGAGATAGCGGGGACGCCCGGGGGACCCAGTACTTC. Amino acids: CSARDSGDARGTQYF.

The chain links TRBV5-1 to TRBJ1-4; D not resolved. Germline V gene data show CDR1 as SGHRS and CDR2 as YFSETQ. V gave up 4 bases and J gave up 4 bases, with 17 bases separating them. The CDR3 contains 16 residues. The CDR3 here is CASSVQPREFNEKLFF. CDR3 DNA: TGCGCCAGCAGCGTTCAGCCTAGGGAGTTTAATGAAAAACTGTTTTTT.

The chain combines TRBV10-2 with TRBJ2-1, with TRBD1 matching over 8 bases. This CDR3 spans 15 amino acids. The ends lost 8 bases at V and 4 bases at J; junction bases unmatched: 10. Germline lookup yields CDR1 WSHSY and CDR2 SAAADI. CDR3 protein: CASGARDRRYNEQFF. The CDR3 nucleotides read TGCGCCAGCGGGGCGAGGGACAGGCGTTACAATGAGCAGTTCTTC.

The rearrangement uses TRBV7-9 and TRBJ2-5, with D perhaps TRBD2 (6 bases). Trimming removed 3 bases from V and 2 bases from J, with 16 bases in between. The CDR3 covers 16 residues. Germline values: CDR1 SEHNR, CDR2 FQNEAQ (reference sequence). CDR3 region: CASSFGGGNLQETQYF. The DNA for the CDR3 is TGTGCCAGCAGCTTCGGAGGCGGGAACTTACAAGAGACCCAGTACTTC.